Detailed here is one TCR beta chain. The record originates from a study of T cells in localized non-small cell lung cancer. Method: immunoSEQ multiplex PCR; TCRdb's copy keeps in-frame clones and lacks some. The table has some 38,000 clones, 75% to 90% seen once; the top ten hold around 5.8%. Trimming removed 1 base at V and 3 bases at J, with 7 bases between. The germline CDR1 and CDR2 sequences are SGHVS and FQNEAQ. The CDR3 covers 14 residues. Sequenced material: peripheral blood mononuclear cells, taken before any cancer treatment. This receptor was taken from a male donor older than 55 with stage II lung adenocarcinoma. The chain links TRBV7-8 to TRBJ2-1; D is unclear. The CDR3 DNA is TGTGCCAGCAGCTTAGAGAGTAGCTACAATGAGCAGTTCTTC. Its protein is CASSLESSYNEQFF.